A selection of T cell receptor beta chains follows, all from one sample in a study of T cell responses to AZD1222 COVID-19 vaccine. Method: immunoSEQ multiplex PCR; TCRdb's copy keeps in-frame clones and lacks some. The sample has 150,000 to 200,000 clones; just over 90% are singletons. Sequences were derived from peripheral blood, sampled 28 days after the second dose of the MenACWY control vaccine. The receptors originated from an adult who received the MenACWY meningococcal vaccine as a control. Each CDR3 is given with its conserved first and last residue. The D gene is left open where the match is weak. For some rows the clone size is stated as once, few or many, or as a class when expanded; others skip it.

clone size | J gene | V gene | D gene | CDR3 DNA | CDR3 protein
. | TRBJ2-7 | TRBV27 | . | TGTGCCAGCACAGGGTTCCCCCTAAATAAGGAGCAGTACTTC | CASTGFPLNKEQYF
. | TRBJ1-1 | TRBV4-1 | TRBD1 | TGCGCCAGCAGCCAAGGGGGACAGATGAACACTGAAGCTTTCTTT | CASSQGGQMNTEAFF
. | TRBJ1-3 | TRBV10-3 | . | TGTGCCATCAGTGAGCCGTGGGAGTCCGGAAACACCATATATTTT | CAISEPWESGNTIYF
. | TRBJ2-7 | TRBV28 | . | TGTGCCAGCAGTTTATTCGACAGGGAGCAGTACTTC | CASSLFDREQYF
. | TRBJ2-6 | TRBV6-5 | . | TGTGCCAGCTGGTTCTCTGGGGCCAACGTCCTGACTTTC | CASWFSGANVLTF
. | TRBJ1-1 | TRBV4-3 | . | TGCGCCAGCAGCCAAATAGCGGGTACAGCTGAAGCTTTCTTT | CASSQIAGTAEAFF
. | TRBJ2-3 | TRBV4-3 | TRBD2 | TGCGCCAGCAGCCAAGGGTTTCCTAGCGGGCCTAGCACAGATACGCAGTATTTT | CASSQGFPSGPSTDTQYF
few | TRBJ2-3 | TRBV10-3 | TRBD1 | TGTGCCATCAGTGAAGGGGGCTTGAGAACAGATACGCAGTATTTT | CAISEGGLRTDTQYF
. | TRBJ1-5 | TRBV27 | . | TGTGCCACCTCCATTGAAGGGGTTAGCAATCAGCCCCAGCATTTT | CATSIEGVSNQPQHF
. | TRBJ2-3 | TRBV7-2 | . | TGTGCCAGCAGCTTTTTTCGCGGAACAGATACGCAGTATTTT | CASSFFRGTDTQYF
. | TRBJ2-1 | TRBV7-8 | . | TGTGCCAGCAGCTTTGGCGTGATCTCCTACAATGAGCAGTTCTTC | CASSFGVISYNEQFF
. | TRBJ2-2 | TRBV25-1 | TRBD2 | TGTGCCAGCAAGGGGCGGGGGGACACCGGGGAGCTGTTTTTT | CASKGRGDTGELFF
. | TRBJ1-6 | TRBV30 | TRBD1 | TGTGCCTGCTTTGAAGGGGGCGACTATTCACCCCTCCACTTT | CACFEGGDYSPLHF
. | TRBJ2-5 | TRBV4-3 | . | TGCGCCAGCAGCCAAGATCGAGAGACCCAGTACTTC | CASSQDRETQYF